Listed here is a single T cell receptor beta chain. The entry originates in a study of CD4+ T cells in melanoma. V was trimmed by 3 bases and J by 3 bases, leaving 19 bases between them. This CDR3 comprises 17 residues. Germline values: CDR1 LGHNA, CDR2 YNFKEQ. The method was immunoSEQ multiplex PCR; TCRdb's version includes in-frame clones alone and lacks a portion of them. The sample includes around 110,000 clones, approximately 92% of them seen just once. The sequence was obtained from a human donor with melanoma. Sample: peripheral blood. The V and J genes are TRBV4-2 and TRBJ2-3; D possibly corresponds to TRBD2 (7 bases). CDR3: CASSHPRGGSRTDTQYF. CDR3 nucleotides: TGTGCCAGCAGCCATCCTAGGGGGGGCTCTAGGACAGATACGCAGTATTTT.